The TCR beta chain under discussion was sequenced for a study of cytomegalovirus exposure and HLA in healthy donors. Across the whole study: Earlier sequencing of 150 million to 200 million T cells yielded about 120 million unique TCR beta sequences.

The PCR used 60 Vbeta and 13 Jbeta primers. Repertoires were generated with immunoSEQ multiplex PCR, while TCRdb's copy carries only in-frame clones and drops some. Counted here are 170,000 or so clones, less than 90% occurring once; the ten biggest clones make up approximately 6.8%. This clone has just one count. Its antigen is unknown. Broader study findings: In a later analysis, HLA-associated beta chains showed higher expansion and lower generation probabilities than comparable chains. CMV serostatus was the sole immune exposure data available. A previous analysis found most TCR beta V segments productive roughly 90% or roughly 30% of the time.

The germline gives CDR1 MDHEN, CDR2 SYDVKM. The CDR3 covers 15 residues. V was trimmed by 6 bases and J by 3 bases, leaving 15 bases between them. The sequence derives from a male donor in good health and CMV-seropositive. The chain has TRBV28 and TRBJ1-5; D may be TRBD1 (6 bases). The sample comprised PBMCs. CDR3 bases: TGTGCCAGCAGCCGTAGGGGGGGTTTCAATCAGCCCCAGCATTTT. Protein product: CASSRRGGFNQPQHF.